This TCR beta chain was observed in a study of blood T cell repertoires in COVID-19. This CDR3 has 14 amino acids. Germline CDR1 is MDHEN and CDR2 is SYDVKM. Trimming shortened V by 5 bases and J by 3 bases, and 13 bases separated the two germline ends. The authors' processing: By means of reference gene primer amplification, nucleated cell counts were estimated. Clones were sequenced by immunoSEQ multiplex PCR, and TCRdb holds only the in-frame ones, with some missing. V, J and clone size are taken as reported in that table, and D and trimming were inferred from the DNA itself. The sample carries roughly 170,000 clones, about 86% recorded once.

The J gene is TRBJ1-1, the V gene TRBV28, with unresolved D. The TCR comes from a man in his sixties or seventies with active or convalescent COVID-19. The source material was peripheral blood. CDR3 nucleotides: TGTGCCAGCAGTAAGGACTCCTCTTACACTGAAGCTTTCTTT. Its translation: CASSKDSSYTEAFF.